The 18 T cell receptor beta chains given below trace back to one sample, sequenced in a study of Graves' ophthalmopathy and Graves' hyperthyroidism. The authors amplified TCR beta CDR3 regions, and they did so from RNA transcripts for repertoire sequencing. An opening RT-PCR round employed HTBI primers and preceded a second-round multiplex PCR. TCRdb reprocessed the multiplex PCR reads via MiXCR and lists one record per CDR3 protein. The data hold around 1,200,000 distinct CDR3 sequences, with about 35% observed a single time. The sequenced sample consisted of peripheral blood or thyroid tissue (not recorded which). These receptors all come from an adult man with Graves' hyperthyroidism.

The chain uses TRBV7-2 and TRBJ2-7, with D possibly matching TRBD2 (6 bases). The V gene's germline CDR1 is SGHTA and CDR2 FQGNSA. The CDR3 runs to 14 residues. V was trimmed by 5 bases and J by 3 bases, leaving 14 bases between them. The CDR3: CASSQTWGVYEQYF. CDR3 nucleotides: TGTGCCAGCAGCCAAACTTGGGGGGTCTACGAGCAGTACTTC. The full variable domain, its missing parts supplied by reference TRBV7-2 and TRBJ2-7, is GAGVSQSPSNKVTEKGKDVELRCDPISGHTALYWYRQSLGQGLEFLIYFQGNSAPDKSGLPSDRFSAERTGGSVSTLTIQRTQQEDSAVYLCASSQTWGVYEQYFGPGTRLTVT.

As for this clonotype: A much larger clone lies a single base off, so this may be a read error. The chain carries TRBV10-3 and TRBJ2-7; D tentatively reads TRBD1 or TRBD2 (6 bases each). The CDR3 covers 15 residues. Germline V gene lookup returns CDR1 ENHRY and CDR2 SYGVKD. CDR3 coding DNA: TGTGCCACCAGTTCAAACCCAGAGGGGGGCTACGAGCAGTACTTC. Amino acids: CATSSNPEGGYEQYF.

The sample holds many counts of this clonotype. The chain uses TRBV10-1 and TRBJ1-3, with D perhaps matching TRBD1 (5 bases). The V gene's germline CDR1 is WNHNN and CDR2 SYGVQD (reference sequence). This CDR3 is 14 amino acids long. The V gene lost 8 bases and the J gene lost 0 bases, with 11 bases spanning the gap. The chain's CDR3 is CASRPDISGNTIYF. CDR3 nucleotide sequence: TGCGCCAGCCGCCCGGACATCTCTGGAAACACCATATATTTT.

This clonotype was seen a few times. The chain is built from TRBV20-1 and TRBJ2-7; D uncertain. This CDR3 region has 13 residues. CDR1 DFQATT and CDR2 SNEGSKA come from the germline V gene (reference sequence). V lost 0 bases and J lost 3, with 9 bases in between. This CDR3 reads CSARDPESYEQYF. CDR3 bases: TGCAGTGCTAGAGACCCCGAAAGCTACGAGCAGTACTTC.

This clonotype appeared a few times. The genes are TRBV7-2 and TRBJ1-2; D ambiguous. Germline CDR1 reads SGHTA; CDR2 reads FQGNSA. This CDR3 spans 15 amino acids. Trimming left V 6 bases short and J 4 bases short, with 18 bases between. CDR3 loop: CASSSTTTTIYGYTF. CDR3 bases: TGTGCCAGCAGTTCTACAACCACTACGATCTATGGCTACACCTTC. The variable domain in full, with the rest retrieved from reference TRBV7-2 and TRBJ1-2, is GAGVSQSPSNKVTEKGKDVELRCDPISGHTALYWYRQSLGQGLEFLIYFQGNSAPDKSGLPSDRFSAERTGGSVSTLTIQRTQQEDSAVYLCASSSTTTTIYGYTFGSGTRLTVV.

This clonotype was observed many times. This rearrangement joins TRBV5-6 to TRBJ1-1; D is unresolved. This CDR3 comprises 15 residues. From germline, CDR1 is SGHDT and CDR2 YYEEEE. V lost 4 bases and J lost 1, with 14 bases in between. The CDR3 sequence: CASSATSEANTEAFF. The CDR3 coding sequence is TGTGCCAGCAGCGCGACGTCGGAAGCGAACACTGAAGCTTTCTTT.

This clonotype was counted many times. J is TRBJ2-5 and V is TRBV14; D uncertain. The CDR3 runs 12 residues. Trimming stripped 0 bases from V and 6 bases from J, with 5 bases between. Germline V gives CDR1 SGHDN, CDR2 FVKESK. CDR3 nucleotide sequence: TGTGCCAGCAGCCAAGATCGAAAGACCCAGTACTTC. Its protein is CASSQDRKTQYF.

Ten or more counts support this clonotype. This chain connects TRBV5-1 to TRBJ1-6; no reliable D call. CDR3 length: 16 amino acids. Deletions cut 4 bases from V and 0 bases from J, with 11 bases between. Germline CDR1 reads SGHRS; CDR2 reads YFSETQ. The CDR3 reads CASSERHHSYNSPLHF. The CDR3 DNA sequence: TGCGCCAGCAGCGAACGACACCACTCCTATAATTCACCCCTCCACTTT.

This clonotype has ten or more counts. The chain is built from TRBV19 and TRBJ1-1; D gene unclear. This CDR3 comprises 13 residues. Per germline, CDR1 LNHDA and CDR2 SQIVND (reference sequence). V dropped 3 bases and J dropped 6 bases, with 11 bases sitting between them. The CDR3 loop is CASSITWSPEAFF. The CDR3 nucleotides read TGTGCCAGTAGTATTACATGGTCTCCTGAAGCTTTCTTT.

This clonotype has only a few counts. An end of the junction does not agree with germline; a read error may underlie this. V and J are TRBV5-5 and TRBJ1-3; D remains ambiguous. CDR1 is SGHKS, CDR2 YYEKEE, per germline (reference sequence). The length of the CDR3 is 15 residues. The CDR3 DNA reads TGTGCCAGCAGCTTGGACGGCATGACTGGAGACACCATATATTTT. Translated, it gives CASSLDGMTGDTIYF. The variable domain in full, with the rest retrieved from reference TRBV5-5 and TRBJ1-3, is DAGVTQSPTHLIKTRGQQVTLRCSPISGHKSVSWYQQVLGQGPQFIFQYYEKEERGRGNFPDRFSARQFPNYSSELNVNALLLGDSALYLCASSLDGMTGDTIYFGEGSWLTVV.

The chain has TRBV28 and TRBJ2-5, with 7 bases matching TRBD2. The germline CDR1 and CDR2 sequences are MDHEN and SYDVKM. V lost 4 bases, J lost 3 bases, and 14 bases stayed unmatched. The CDR3 loop spans 17 amino acids. CDR3 sequence reads: CASSSPPRRAGEETQYF. The CDR3 DNA reads TGTGCCAGCAGTTCTCCCCCCCGCAGGGCGGGGGAAGAGACCCAGTACTTC.

In this sample, this clonotype turned up many times. The DNA for the CDR3 is TGTGCCAGCAGTGATCTTGGCCTACCCGCCTACGAGCAGTACTTC. Translating gives CASSDLGLPAYEQYF. The V call is TRBV25-1, the J call TRBJ2-7; D ambiguous. Looked up from germline, CDR1 is MGHDK and CDR2 is SYGVNS. The CDR3 consists of 15 residues. The germline V and J ends were trimmed by 3 bases and 2 bases, with 14 bases remaining between them.

On this clonotype: Because the CDR3 is missing its conserved closing phenylalanine or tryptophan, this is likely a read error. No DNA is shown, since the ends of the CDR3 on it are uncertain; the CDR3 is the one TCRdb lists. The chain recombines TRBV20-1 with TRBJ2-6. The CDR3 is made up of 8 amino acids, end residues included. Germline V gives CDR1 DFQATT, CDR2 SNEGSKA (reference sequence). CDR3 region: CSASLLAS.

In nucleotides, the CDR3 is TGTGCCAGTAGTATTGCCCAGACTGCCGAGCAGTACTTC. As protein: CASSIAQTAEQYF. This sequence joins TRBV19 and TRBJ2-7; D is unresolved. The CDR3 totals 13 residues. CDR1 and CDR2 (germline): LNHDA, SQIVND (reference sequence). V dropped 3 bases and J dropped 6 bases, with 12 bases sitting between them.

This sequence joins TRBV7-2 and TRBJ1-5; no clear D. This CDR3 region has 17 residues. Trimming removed 5 bases from V and 0 bases from J, with 17 bases in between. Germline values: CDR1 SGHTA, CDR2 FQGNSA. The CDR3 region has the DNA TGTGCCAGCAGCCGACGATCTACAGAGTTTAGCAATCAGCCCCAGCATTTT. This codes for CASSRRSTEFSNQPQHF.

The chain carries TRBV19 and TRBJ2-2; no clear D. CDR3 size: 13 residues. The germline gives CDR1 LNHDA, CDR2 SQIVND (reference sequence). Trimming stripped 1 base from V and 6 bases from J, with 6 bases between. Here the CDR3 reads CASSIGGSGELFF. The CDR3 DNA is TGTGCCAGTAGTATAGGCGGATCCGGGGAGCTGTTTTTT.

Comments on this clonotype: Given a much more abundant clone one base away, this may be a read error. The rearrangement joins TRBV2 to TRBJ1-4; D ambiguous. The CDR3 length is 15 residues. Germline CDR1 and CDR2: SNHLY and FYNNEI. CDR3 nucleotide sequence: TGTGCCAGCAATGAACAGTCCTCAACTAATGAAAAACTGTTTTTT. Its translation: CASNEQSSTNEKLFF.

This clonotype was seen ten or more times. V gene TRBV29-1 combines with J gene TRBJ2-5; TRBD1 matches 8 bases. Germline V gene data show CDR1 as SQVTM and CDR2 as ANQGSEA. Trimming at V came to 6 bases and at J to 4 bases, leaving 10 bases not matched to a gene. The CDR3 has 14 residues. CDR3 residues: CSVRLTGVGETQYF. In DNA form, the CDR3 reads TGCAGCGTCCGATTGACAGGGGTTGGAGAGACCCAGTACTTC.